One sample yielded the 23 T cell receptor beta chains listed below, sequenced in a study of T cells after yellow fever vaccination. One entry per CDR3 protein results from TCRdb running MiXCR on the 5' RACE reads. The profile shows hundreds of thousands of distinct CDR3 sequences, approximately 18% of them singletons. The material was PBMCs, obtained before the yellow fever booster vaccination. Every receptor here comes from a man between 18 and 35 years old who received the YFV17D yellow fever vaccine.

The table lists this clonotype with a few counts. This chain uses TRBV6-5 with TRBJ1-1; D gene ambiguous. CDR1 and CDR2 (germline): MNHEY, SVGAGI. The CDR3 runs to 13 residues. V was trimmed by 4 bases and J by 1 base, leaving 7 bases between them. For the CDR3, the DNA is TGTGCCAGCAGTTCCCTCCGGAACACTGAAGCTTTCTTT. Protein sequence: CASSSLRNTEAFF.

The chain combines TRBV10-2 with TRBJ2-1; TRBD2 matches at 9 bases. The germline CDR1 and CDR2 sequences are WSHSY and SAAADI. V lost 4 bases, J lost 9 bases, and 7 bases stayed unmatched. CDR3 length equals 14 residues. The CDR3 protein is CASSASSGVGEQFF. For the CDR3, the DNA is TGCGCCAGCAGTGCGTCTAGCGGGGTTGGTGAGCAGTTCTTC.

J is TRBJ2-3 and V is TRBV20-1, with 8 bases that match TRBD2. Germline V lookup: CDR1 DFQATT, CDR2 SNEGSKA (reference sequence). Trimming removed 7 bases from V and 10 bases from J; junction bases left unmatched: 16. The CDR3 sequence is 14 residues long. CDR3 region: CSVTSGPGPLSQYF. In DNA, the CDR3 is TGCAGTGTTACTAGCGGCCCCGGCCCCTTATCGCAGTATTTT.

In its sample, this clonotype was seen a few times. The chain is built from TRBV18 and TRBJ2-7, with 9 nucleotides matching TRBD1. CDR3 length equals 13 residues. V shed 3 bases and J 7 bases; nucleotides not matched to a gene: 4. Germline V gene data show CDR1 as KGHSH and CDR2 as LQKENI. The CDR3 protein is CASSPDRGGEQYV. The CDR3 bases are TGTGCCAGCTCACCGGACAGGGGAGGGGAGCAGTACGTC.

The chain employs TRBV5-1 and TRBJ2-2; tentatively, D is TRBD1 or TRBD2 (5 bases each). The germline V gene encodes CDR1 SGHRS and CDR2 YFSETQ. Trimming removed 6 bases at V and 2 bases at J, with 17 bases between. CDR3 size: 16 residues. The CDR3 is CASTGIGAVNTGELFF. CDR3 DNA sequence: TGCGCCAGCACCGGGATAGGGGCTGTAAACACCGGGGAGCTGTTTTTT.

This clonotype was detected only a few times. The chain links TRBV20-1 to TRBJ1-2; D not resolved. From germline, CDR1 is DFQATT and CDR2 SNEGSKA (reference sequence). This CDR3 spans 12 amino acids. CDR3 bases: TGCACCATACGAGCTGCAGTCCGCGGCTACACCTTC. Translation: CTIRAAVRGYTF.

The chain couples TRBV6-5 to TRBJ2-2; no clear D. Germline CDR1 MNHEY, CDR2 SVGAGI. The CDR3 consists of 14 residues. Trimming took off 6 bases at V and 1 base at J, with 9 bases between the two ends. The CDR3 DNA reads TGTGCCAGCAGACGGACCGAGAACACCGGGGAGCTGTTTTTT. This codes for CASRRTENTGELFF.

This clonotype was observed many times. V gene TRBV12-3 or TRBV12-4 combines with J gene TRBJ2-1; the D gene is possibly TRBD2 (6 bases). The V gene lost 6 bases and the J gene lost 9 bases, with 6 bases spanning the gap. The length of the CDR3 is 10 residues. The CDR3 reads CASRGGEQFF. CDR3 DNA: TGTGCCAGCAGGGGGGGTGAGCAGTTCTTC.

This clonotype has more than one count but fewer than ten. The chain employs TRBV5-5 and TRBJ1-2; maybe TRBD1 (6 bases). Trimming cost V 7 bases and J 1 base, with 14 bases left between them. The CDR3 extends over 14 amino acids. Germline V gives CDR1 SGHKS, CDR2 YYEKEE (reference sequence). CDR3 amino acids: CASGQGLVNYGYTF. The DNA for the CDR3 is TGTGCCAGCGGTCAGGGGTTAGTTAACTATGGCTACACCTTC.

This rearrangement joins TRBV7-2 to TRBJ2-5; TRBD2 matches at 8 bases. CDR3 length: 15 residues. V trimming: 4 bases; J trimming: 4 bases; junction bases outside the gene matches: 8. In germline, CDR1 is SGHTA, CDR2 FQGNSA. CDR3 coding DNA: TGTGCCAGCAGCTCCCCGGGGGGGATGGGAGAGACCCAGTACTTC. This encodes CASSSPGGMGETQYF. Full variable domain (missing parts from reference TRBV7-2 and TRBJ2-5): GAGVSQSPSNKVTEKGKDVELRCDPISGHTALYWYRQSLGQGLEFLIYFQGNSAPDKSGLPSDRFSAERTGGSVSTLTIQRTQQEDSAVYLCASSSPGGMGETQYFGPGTRLLVL.

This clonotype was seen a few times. The CDR3 DNA follows: TGTGCCAGCAGCTCAAATCAGGGGATTGAAGAGACCCAGTACTTC. Translated, it gives CASSSNQGIEETQYF. V and J are TRBV7-2 and TRBJ2-5, with TRBD1 as a possible D gene (6 bases). Germline loops: CDR1 SGHTA, CDR2 FQGNSA. The V end lost 4 bases, the J end lost 3 bases, and 15 bases lay between the germline ends. There are 15 residues in the CDR3. Full variable domain (outside the CDR3, taken from reference TRBV7-2 and TRBJ2-5): GAGVSQSPSNKVTEKGKDVELRCDPISGHTALYWYRQSLGQGLEFLIYFQGNSAPDKSGLPSDRFSAERTGGSVSTLTIQRTQQEDSAVYLCASSSNQGIEETQYFGPGTRLLVL.

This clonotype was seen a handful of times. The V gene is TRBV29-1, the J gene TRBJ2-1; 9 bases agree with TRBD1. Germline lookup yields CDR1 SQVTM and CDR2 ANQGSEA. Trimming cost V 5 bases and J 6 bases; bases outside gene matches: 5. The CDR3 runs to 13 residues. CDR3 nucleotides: TGCAGCGTTCACCGGGACAGGGTCAATGAGCAGTTCTTC. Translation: CSVHRDRVNEQFF.

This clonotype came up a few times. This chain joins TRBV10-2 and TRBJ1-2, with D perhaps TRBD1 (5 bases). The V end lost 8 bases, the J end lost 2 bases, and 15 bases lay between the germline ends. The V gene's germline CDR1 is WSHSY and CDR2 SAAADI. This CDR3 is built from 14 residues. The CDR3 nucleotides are TGCGCCAGCGGGGACCGTGTGGAGAACTATGGCTACACCTTC. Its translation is CASGDRVENYGYTF.

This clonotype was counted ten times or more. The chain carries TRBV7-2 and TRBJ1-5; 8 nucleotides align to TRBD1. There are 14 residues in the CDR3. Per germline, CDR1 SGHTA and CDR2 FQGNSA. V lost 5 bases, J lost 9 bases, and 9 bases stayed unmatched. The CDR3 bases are TGTGCCAGCAGCCCCGGACAGGGCTCCCCGCCCCAGCATTTT. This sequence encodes CASSPGQGSPPQHF.

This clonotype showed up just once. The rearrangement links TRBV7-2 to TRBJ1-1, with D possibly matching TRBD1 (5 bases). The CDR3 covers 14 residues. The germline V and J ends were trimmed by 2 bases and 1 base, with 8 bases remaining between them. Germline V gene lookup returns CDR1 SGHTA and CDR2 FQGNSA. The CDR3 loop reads CASSLRDPNTEAFF. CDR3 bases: TGTGCCAGCAGCTTAAGGGACCCGAACACTGAAGCTTTCTTT.

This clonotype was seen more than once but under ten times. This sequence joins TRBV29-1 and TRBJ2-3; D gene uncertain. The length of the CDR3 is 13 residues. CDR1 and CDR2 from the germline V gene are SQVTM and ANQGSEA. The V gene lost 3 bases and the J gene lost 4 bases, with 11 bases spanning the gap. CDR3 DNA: TGCAGCGTTGAGGAACACGTGCCAGATACGCAGTATTTT. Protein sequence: CSVEEHVPDTQYF.

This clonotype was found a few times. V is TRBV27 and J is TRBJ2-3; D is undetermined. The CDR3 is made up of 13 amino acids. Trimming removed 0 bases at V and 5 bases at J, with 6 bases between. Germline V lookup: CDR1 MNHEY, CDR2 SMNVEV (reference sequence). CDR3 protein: CASSLSPGDTQYF. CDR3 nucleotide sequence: TGTGCCAGCAGTTTATCCCCAGGAGATACGCAGTATTTT.

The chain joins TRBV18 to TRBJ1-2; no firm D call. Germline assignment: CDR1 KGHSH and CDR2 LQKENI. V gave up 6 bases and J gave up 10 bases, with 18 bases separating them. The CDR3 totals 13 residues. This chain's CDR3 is CASSAPEQDAYTF. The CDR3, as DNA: TGTGCCAGCTCCGCCCCAGAGCAGGACGCCTACACCTTC.

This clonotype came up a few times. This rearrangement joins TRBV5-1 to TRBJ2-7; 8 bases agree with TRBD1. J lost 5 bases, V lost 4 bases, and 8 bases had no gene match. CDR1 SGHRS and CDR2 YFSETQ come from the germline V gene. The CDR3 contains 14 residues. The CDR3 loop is CASSGQGPFHEQYF. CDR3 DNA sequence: TGCGCCAGCAGCGGACAGGGCCCTTTCCACGAGCAGTACTTC.

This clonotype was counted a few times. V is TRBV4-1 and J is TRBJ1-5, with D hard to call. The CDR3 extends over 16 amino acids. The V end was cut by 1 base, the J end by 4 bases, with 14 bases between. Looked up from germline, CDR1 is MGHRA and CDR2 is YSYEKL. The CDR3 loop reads CASSQVKETENQPQHF. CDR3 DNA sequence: TGCGCCAGCAGCCAAGTCAAAGAGACCGAGAATCAGCCCCAGCATTTT.

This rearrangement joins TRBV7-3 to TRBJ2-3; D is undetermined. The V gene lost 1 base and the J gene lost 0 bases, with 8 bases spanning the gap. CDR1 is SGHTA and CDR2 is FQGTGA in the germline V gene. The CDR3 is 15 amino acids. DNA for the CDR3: TGTGCCAGCAGCTTAAGGTCCACTAGCACAGATACGCAGTATTTT. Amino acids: CASSLRSTSTDTQYF.

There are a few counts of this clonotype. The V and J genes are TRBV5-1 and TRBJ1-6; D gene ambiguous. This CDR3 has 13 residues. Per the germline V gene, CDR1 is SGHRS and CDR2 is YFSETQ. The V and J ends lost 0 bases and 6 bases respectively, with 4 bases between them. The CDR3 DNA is TGCGCCAGCAGCTTGGATGTTAATTCACCCCTCCACTTT. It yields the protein CASSLDVNSPLHF.

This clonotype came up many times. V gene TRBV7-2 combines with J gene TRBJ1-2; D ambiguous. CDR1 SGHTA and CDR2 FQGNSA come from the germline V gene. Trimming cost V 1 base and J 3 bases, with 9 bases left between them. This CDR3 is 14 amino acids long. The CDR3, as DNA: TGTGCCAGCAGCTTAGTCACCTTAGACTATGGCTACACCTTC. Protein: CASSLVTLDYGYTF.